The present T cell receptor beta chain was sequenced within a study of blood T cells in healthy people across ages. The study's findings and limits: In long-lived donors, naive CD4+ cell counts and diversity exceeded those of aged donors.

CDR3 length: 15 residues. Looked up from germline, CDR1 is DFQATT and CDR2 is SNEGSKA (reference sequence). V lost 2 bases, J lost 5 bases, and 3 bases stayed unmatched. For the second PCR, which ran for about 6 to 11 cycles, a sample-barcoded 5' primer and a J-beta primer mix were used. Every single cDNA molecule received a tag from a template-switch adaptor with 12 random nucleotides. TCRdb re-called the 5' RACE reads with MiXCR, one entry per CDR3 protein. The data hold 800,000 to 1,300,000 distinct CDR3 sequences, with 25% observed a single time. The sample holds a few counts of this clonotype. Its antigen is unidentified. These records were also assigned to another study, of T cells of mothers and their children. As reported in that work: Donation was provided by three healthy Caucasian mothers along with their six children. Related and unrelated pairs show TCR recombination output that thymic selection shapes similarly.

The sequenced sample was blood. The V and J genes are TRBV20-1 and TRBJ2-2, with 12 bases identical to TRBD2. The TCR sequence derives from a girl aged 2-10 years in good health. CDR3 nucleotides: TGCAGTGCTAGATCTAGCGGGAGGGAGACCGGGGAGCTGTTTTTT. As protein: CSARSSGRETGELFF.